Below are 25 T cell receptor beta chains sequenced from a single sample in a study of spatial heterogeneity in lung cancer. The time point was: sample taken at primary tumor resection. Their target antigens are unknown. Overall study findings and caveats: Tumoral mutation counts were tracked by counts of expanded intratumoral alpha and beta TCRs.

One entry per CDR3 protein results from TCRdb running MiXCR on the 5' RACE reads. The sample yields under 8,000 distinct CDR3 sequences, around 12% seen once. The specimen was lung tumor tissue, collected at surgery. These receptors came from a male donor with early-stage non-small cell lung cancer.

This clonotype has more than one count but fewer than ten. The V gene is TRBV28, the J gene TRBJ2-6; D gene unclear. The CDR3 length is 15 residues. The V gene's germline CDR1 is MDHEN and CDR2 SYDVKM. Trimming took 2 bases from V and 2 from J, leaving 7 bases between them. This CDR3 is CASSLMIPGANVLTF. In nucleotides, the CDR3 is TGTGCCAGCAGTTTAATGATTCCTGGGGCCAACGTCCTGACTTTC.

This clonotype was picked up a small number of times. This chain uses TRBV18 with TRBJ1-1; tentative D call: TRBD1 (5 bases). The V gene's germline CDR1 is KGHSH and CDR2 LQKENI. The CDR3 has 15 residues. Deletions cut 0 bases from V and 0 bases from J, with 8 bases between. The CDR3 reads CASSPPGGVNTEAFF. Written as DNA, the CDR3 is TGTGCCAGCTCACCACCGGGAGGGGTGAACACTGAAGCTTTCTTT.

This clonotype occurred many times. This CDR3 reads CSAHQGADTEAFF. The CDR3 nucleotides are TGCAGTGCTCATCAGGGGGCGGACACTGAAGCTTTCTTT. This sequence joins TRBV20-1 and TRBJ1-1, with 8 bases that match TRBD1. Per the germline V gene, CDR1 is DFQATT and CDR2 is SNEGSKA (reference sequence). The CDR3 extends over 13 amino acids. J was trimmed by 3 bases and V by 5 bases; bases with no gene match: 5.

In its sample, this clonotype is medium-sized. The J gene is TRBJ2-7, the V gene TRBV6-6; 9 positions match TRBD2. J was trimmed by 1 base and V by 2 bases; bases with no gene match: 9. The germline gives CDR1 MNHNY, CDR2 SVGAGI (reference sequence). The CDR3 extends over 17 amino acids. This CDR3 reads CASSYSLIAGESYEQYF. The CDR3 DNA reads as TGTGCCAGCAGTTACAGCCTAATAGCGGGAGAGTCCTACGAGCAGTACTTC.

This clonotype was seen many times. The J gene is TRBJ2-2, the V gene TRBV9; the match to TRBD2 covers 7 bases. J gave up 0 bases and V 4 bases, and 6 bases lay outside the gene matches. The CDR3 consists of 16 residues. CDR1 is SGDLS and CDR2 is YYNGEE in the germline V gene. For the CDR3, the DNA is TGTGCCAGCAGCCCAGGGACTATCGCGAACACCGGGGAGCTGTTTTTT. Translating it yields CASSPGTIANTGELFF.

This clonotype is judged medium-sized. V is TRBV20-1 and J is TRBJ2-7; D possibly corresponds to TRBD2 (5 bases). V was shortened by 6 bases and J by 8 bases, with 14 bases between the two germline ends. The CDR3 contains 11 residues. CDR1 is DFQATT and CDR2 is SNEGSKA in the germline V gene (reference sequence). The CDR3 DNA reads as TGCAGTGCAACCCCTCGAGGGAAGCAGTACTTC. This codes for CSATPRGKQYF.

This clonotype was seen ten or more times. The chain has TRBV20-1 and TRBJ2-3, with 12 positions matching TRBD2. V dropped 6 bases and J dropped 6; count of bases not matched to a gene: 10. Germline V gene lookup returns CDR1 DFQATT and CDR2 SNEGSKA (reference sequence). The CDR3 runs to 15 residues. CDR3 loop: CSATSGRSPRDTQYF. The CDR3 region has the DNA TGCAGTGCAACTAGCGGGAGGTCCCCACGGGATACGCAGTATTTT.

Judged by abundance, this clonotype is medium-sized (0.01 to 0.1%). The chain joins TRBV6-5 to TRBJ2-3; possible D gene TRBD2, 6 bases. V lost 0 bases, J lost 4 bases, and 11 bases lay in between. The germline V gene encodes CDR1 MNHEY and CDR2 SVGAGI. The length of the CDR3 is 15 residues. For the CDR3, the DNA is TGTGCCAGCAGTTACTCCAGGGACTTGCCAGATACGCAGTATTTT. Protein product: CASSYSRDLPDTQYF.

This clonotype has a count of ten or more. The rearrangement uses TRBV5-1 and TRBJ2-1, with D maybe TRBD2 (7 bases). The V and J ends lost 4 bases and 6 bases respectively, with 20 bases between them. This CDR3 is built from 16 residues. Germline V lookup: CDR1 SGHRS, CDR2 YFSETQ. CDR3 sequence: CASSGGLAGVGNEQFF. Here the CDR3 DNA reads TGCGCCAGCAGCGGGGGGCTCGCGGGAGTTGGCAATGAGCAGTTCTTC.

In this sample, this clonotype turned up a few times. The chain couples TRBV6-5 to TRBJ1-5, with 7 bases that match TRBD1. The CDR3 covers 16 residues. With V trimmed by 6 bases and J by 0 bases, 8 bases remained unmatched. Per the germline V gene, CDR1 is MNHEY and CDR2 is SVGAGI. CDR3 sequence (DNA): TGTGCCAGCAGGGAATACAGGGGAGGTAGCAATCAGCCCCAGCATTTT. Amino acids: CASREYRGGSNQPQHF.

In its sample, this clonotype is medium-sized. The chain uses TRBV5-1 and TRBJ2-5; no firm D call. Trimming stripped 0 bases from V and 3 bases from J, with 9 bases between. CDR1 and CDR2 (germline): SGHRS, YFSETQ. CDR3 size: 14 residues. The CDR3 loop is CASSLGPLEETQYF. The CDR3, as DNA: TGCGCCAGCAGCTTGGGGCCTTTGGAAGAGACCCAGTACTTC.

The chain combines TRBV14 with TRBJ2-7; TRBD1 matches 10 bases. J gave up 4 bases and V 4 bases, and 1 base lay outside the gene matches. The CDR3 covers 13 residues. CDR1 and CDR2 (germline): SGHDN, FVKESK. The CDR3 DNA follows: TGTGCCAGCAGCCGGGGACAGGGGTACGAGCAGTACTTC. Translating it yields CASSRGQGYEQYF.

Sample share makes this clonotype medium-sized. The V gene is TRBV7-8, the J gene TRBJ2-4, with TRBD2 as a possible D gene (6 bases). The CDR3 consists of 16 residues. Germline V CDR1 and CDR2: SGHVS, FQNEAQ. Trimming left V 1 base short and J 1 base short, with 11 bases between. Here the CDR3 reads CASSLGTAGAKNIQYF. CDR3 DNA: TGTGCCAGCAGCTTAGGAACGGCGGGGGCCAAAAACATTCAGTACTTC.

This clonotype is medium-sized within its sample. This chain uses TRBV12-3 or TRBV12-4 with TRBJ2-1, with 9 bases fitting TRBD2. CDR3 size: 20 residues. V was pared by 3 bases and J by 0 bases, with 15 bases of the junction left unmatched. The CDR3 DNA reads TGTGCCAGCAGTTTGATGTTGACTAGCGGCAAAAAAATCTCCTACAATGAGCAGTTCTTC. Amino acids: CASSLMLTSGKKISYNEQFF.

The chain carries TRBV3-1 and TRBJ1-2, with a weak D call TRBD1 (5 bases). Germline CDR1 and CDR2: LGHDT and YNNKEL (reference sequence). The ends were cut back, 4 bases at V and 4 bases at J, with 10 bases in the middle. The length of the CDR3 is 13 residues. The DNA for the CDR3 is TGTGCCAGCAGCCCCGCCGGGACCTATGGCTACACCTTC. This translates into CASSPAGTYGYTF.

This clonotype is medium-sized. The chain uses TRBV28 and TRBJ1-4, with D tentatively TRBD1 (5 bases). The germline gives CDR1 MDHEN, CDR2 SYDVKM. The V end was cut by 2 bases, the J end by 0 bases, with 7 bases between. This CDR3 contains 15 residues. The CDR3 spells CASSLQGATNEKLFF. The DNA of the CDR3 is TGTGCCAGCAGTTTACAGGGCGCAACTAATGAAAAACTGTTTTTT.

This clonotype was found many times. The chain combines TRBV7-3 with TRBJ2-1; D might be TRBD2 (6 bases). CDR3 length: 11 amino acids. Trimming shortened V by 5 bases and J by 9 bases, and 8 bases separated the two germline ends. Germline values: CDR1 SGHTA, CDR2 FQGTGA. CDR3 bases: TGTGCCAGCAGCCTGGGGGGTGAGCAGTTCTTC. Translation: CASSLGGEQFF.

This clonotype is medium-sized by share. The chain uses TRBV7-2 and TRBJ2-7; D remains ambiguous. V shed 1 base and J shed 3 bases, with 10 bases lying between them. The CDR3 covers 14 residues. The germline gives CDR1 SGHTA, CDR2 FQGNSA. The CDR3 nucleotides read TGTGCCAGCAGCTTAGGCCCCAGGATCTACGAGCAGTACTTC. Translated, it gives CASSLGPRIYEQYF.

J is TRBJ1-1 and V is TRBV20-1; possibly TRBD1 for D (6 bases). Trimming left V 0 bases short and J 1 base short, with 12 bases between. CDR1 DFQATT and CDR2 SNEGSKA come from the germline V gene (reference sequence). The CDR3 consists of 15 residues. CDR3 in DNA: TGCAGTGCTAGAGATCACGGAGGGGGGAACACTGAAGCTTTCTTT. It yields the protein CSARDHGGGNTEAFF.

This clonotype was recorded at least ten times. The chain joins TRBV25-1 to TRBJ2-5; TRBD1 might be the D (5 bases). The CDR3 length is 14 residues. The V gene lost 2 bases and the J gene lost 7 bases, with 14 bases spanning the gap. Germline-derived CDR1 and CDR2 are MGHDK and SYGVNS. The CDR3, as DNA: TGTGCCAGCAGTGAAACCGCGGTCCAGGGGACCCAGTACTTC. It translates to CASSETAVQGTQYF.

The gene calls are TRBV6-1 and TRBJ2-7, with TRBD1 matching 9 bases. The CDR3 is 14 amino acids. Germline values: CDR1 MNHNS, CDR2 SASEGT. J was trimmed by 2 bases and V by 6 bases; bases with no gene match: 5. CDR3 amino acids: CASSPRDRAYEQYF. In DNA form, the CDR3 reads TGTGCCAGCAGCCCCCGGGACAGGGCCTACGAGCAGTACTTC.

This clonotype is medium-sized by share. The rearrangement uses TRBV27 and TRBJ2-7; D may correspond to TRBD1 or TRBD2 (5 bases each). CDR1 and CDR2 from the germline V gene are MNHEY and SMNVEV (reference sequence). The CDR3 totals 15 residues. V lost 5 bases, J lost 2 bases, and 16 bases lay in between. For the CDR3, the DNA is TGTGCCAGCAGTCCGGGACCCAGGGTCCCCTACGAGCAGTACTTC. Protein sequence: CASSPGPRVPYEQYF.

This clonotype was counted many times. The J gene is TRBJ1-5, the V gene TRBV15; no firm D call. The germline gives CDR1 LNHNV, CDR2 YYDKDF (reference sequence). The CDR3 runs 14 residues. V lost 1 base to trimming and J lost 2 bases, with 6 bases between them. CDR3 in amino acids: CATSRGYGNQPQHF. DNA of the CDR3: TGTGCCACCAGCAGAGGGTACGGCAATCAGCCCCAGCATTTT.

This clonotype is classed as medium-sized. This chain uses TRBV6-5 with TRBJ1-6, with 7 bases aligning to TRBD1. There are 15 residues in the CDR3. Germline CDR1 MNHEY, CDR2 SVGAGI. J lost 10 bases, V lost 6 bases, and 12 bases had no gene match. CDR3 sequence reads: CASSGGRGYESPLHF. The CDR3 DNA follows: TGTGCCAGCAGCGGGGGCAGGGGGTATGAGTCACCCCTCCACTTT.

This clonotype was detected only a few times. The chain carries TRBV5-1 and TRBJ1-1; TRBD1 matches 7 bases. J gave up 4 bases and V 4 bases, and 10 bases lay outside the gene matches. The CDR3 runs 15 residues. Germline CDR1 and CDR2: SGHRS and YFSETQ. In nucleotides, the CDR3 is TGCGCCAGCAGCCACGAAACAGGGGAGGCCACTGAAGCTTTCTTT. Its translation is CASSHETGEATEAFF.